This entry lists 23 T cell receptor beta chains sequenced from one sample in a study of T cell responses to AZD1222 COVID-19 vaccine. Using immunoSEQ multiplex PCR, the repertoire was profiled, and TCRdb retains in-frame clones only, with some absent. The repertoire has about 88,000 clones, around nine tenths of them found once; the top ten carry 5%. The starting material was peripheral blood, obtained 28 days after the second AZD1222 dose. Receptors originate from an adult who received the AZD1222 COVID-19 vaccine.

V is TRBV2 and J is TRBJ1-2, with TRBD1 as a possible D gene (5 bases). Germline CDR1 SNHLY, CDR2 FYNNEI. The CDR3 length is 17 residues. Trimming cost V 4 bases and J 4 bases, with 22 bases left between them. The CDR3 DNA reads TGTGCCAGCAGTGCGGGACCGTACCACAGACTTCGCTATGGCTACACCTTC. Protein sequence: CASSAGPYHRLRYGYTF.

The chain uses TRBV9 and TRBJ1-1, with 11 bases matching TRBD1. Trimming cost V 5 bases and J 11 bases; bases outside gene matches: 5. The CDR3 is 12 amino acids. Germline CDR1 is SGDLS and CDR2 is YYNGEE. The CDR3 DNA is TGTGCCAGCAGTTCGGACAGGGGGCCGGCTTTCTTT. Amino acids: CASSSDRGPAFF.

V and J are TRBV5-1 and TRBJ1-4; D uncertain. V shed 0 bases and J shed 8 bases, with 11 bases lying between them. Germline CDR1 and CDR2: SGHRS and YFSETQ. The CDR3 sequence is 14 residues long. CDR3 sequence reads: CASSLAGLEEKLFF. The CDR3 nucleotides read TGCGCCAGCAGCTTGGCTGGGTTAGAGGAAAAACTGTTTTTT.

This clone has just one count. V usage is TRBV6-5 and J usage is TRBJ1-5; 7 positions agree with TRBD1. The CDR3 is 13 amino acids. CDR1 and CDR2 (germline): MNHEY, SVGAGI. Trimming took 6 bases from V and 10 from J; bases not matched to a gene: 9. The CDR3 DNA reads TGTGCCAGCAGAGACAGGGCTTTAGGACCCCAGCATTTT. Protein: CASRDRALGPQHF.

The table lists this clone with a few counts. The chain is built from TRBV19 and TRBJ1-4, with TRBD1 as a possible D gene (5 bases). V lost 3 bases and J lost 3, with 11 bases in between. Germline V gene lookup returns CDR1 LNHDA and CDR2 SQIVND (reference sequence). CDR3 size: 15 residues. The CDR3 DNA follows: TGTGCCAGTAGTATTGACGGGGGTGCTAATGAAAAACTGTTTTTT. This translates into CASSIDGGANEKLFF.

This clone was recorded once. The rearrangement uses TRBV3-1 (or the pseudogene TRBV3-2) and TRBJ1-2; the D is unclear. There are 15 residues in the CDR3. Germline V gives CDR1 LGHDT, CDR2 YNNKEL (reference sequence). Trimming took off 1 base at V and 4 bases at J, with 13 bases between the two ends. The CDR3 nucleotides are TGTGCCAGCAGCCAAGTTTCCACAGTCGCCTATGGCTACACCTTC. It encodes CASSQVSTVAYGYTF.

The rearrangement joins TRBV28 to TRBJ1-6; TRBD1 matches at 8 bases. Germline CDR1 and CDR2: MDHEN and SYDVKM. This CDR3 is built from 14 residues. Unmatched junction bases numbered 7, after V lost 2 bases and J lost 13 bases. The CDR3 spells CASSLGQGALPLHF. For the CDR3, the DNA is TGTGCCAGCAGTTTAGGGCAGGGGGCCTTGCCCCTCCACTTT.

The V and J genes are TRBV6-6 and TRBJ2-5, with 10 bases aligning to TRBD2. The CDR3 consists of 14 residues. Germline lookup yields CDR1 MNHNY and CDR2 SVGAGI (reference sequence). The ends lost 7 bases at V and 5 bases at J; junction bases unmatched: 7. CDR3 sequence: CASTERGGGETQYF. In DNA form, the CDR3 reads TGTGCCAGCACCGAGCGGGGGGGCGGGGAGACCCAGTACTTC.

The CDR3 DNA follows: TGTGCCAGCAGCAACCAGGGGCAATTAATCGGAAACACCATATATTTT. The encoded protein is CASSNQGQLIGNTIYF. The V and J genes are TRBV11-2 and TRBJ1-3; D possibly corresponds to TRBD1 (6 bases). CDR3 length equals 16 residues. Per germline, CDR1 SGHAT and CDR2 FQNNGV. Trimming left V 5 bases short and J 4 bases short, with 18 bases between.

This CDR3 is CASSAGQGARDTQYF. Here the CDR3 DNA reads TGTGCCAGCAGTGCCGGACAGGGGGCCAGAGATACGCAGTATTTT. This chain joins TRBV2 and TRBJ2-3, with 11 bases identical to TRBD1. The CDR3 contains 15 residues. V shed 4 bases and J 5 bases; nucleotides not matched to a gene: 5. The germline gives CDR1 SNHLY, CDR2 FYNNEI.

This sequence joins TRBV10-3 and TRBJ2-1; D is uncertain. Germline V gene data show CDR1 as ENHRY and CDR2 as SYGVKD. The CDR3 spans 14 residues. V lost 6 bases and J 4 bases, leaving 13 bases between the germline ends. The CDR3, as DNA: TGTGCCATCAGCGACCAATGGGGATACAATGAGCAGTTCTTC. Its translation: CAISDQWGYNEQFF.

The chain is built from TRBV6-1 and TRBJ1-2; D not certain. V was shortened by 0 bases and J by 4 bases, with 9 bases between the two germline ends. CDR1 and CDR2 (germline): MNHNS, SASEGT. This CDR3 region has 14 residues. CDR3: CASSEAVSGYGYTF. CDR3 in DNA: TGTGCCAGCAGTGAAGCCGTCAGTGGCTATGGCTACACCTTC.

This chain joins TRBV2 and TRBJ2-7; maybe TRBD1 (7 bases). Per germline, CDR1 SNHLY and CDR2 FYNNEI. The CDR3 runs 16 residues. Trimming took off 7 bases at V and 0 bases at J, with 19 bases between the two ends. CDR3 DNA: TGTGCCAGCAACCCTGGAGGGACAGCCGGCTCCTACGAGCAGTACTTC. It translates to CASNPGGTAGSYEQYF.

This clone appeared once. This sequence joins TRBV11-2 and TRBJ1-5; D remains unclear. Deletions cut 1 base from V and 3 bases from J, with 4 bases between. There are 13 residues in the CDR3. The V gene's germline CDR1 is SGHAT and CDR2 FQNNGV. CDR3 amino acids: CASSLGLNQPQHF. CDR3 DNA sequence: TGTGCCAGCAGCTTAGGACTCAATCAGCCCCAGCATTTT.

CDR3 coding DNA: TGCGCCAGCAGCCCCTTCCCGGGACTAGCGGAGGGAGAGACCCAGTACTTC. Translation gives CASSPFPGLAEGETQYF. The chain links TRBV5-1 to TRBJ2-5; 11 nucleotides line up with TRBD2. This CDR3 has 17 residues. Germline V CDR1 and CDR2: SGHRS, YFSETQ. Unmatched junction bases numbered 12, after V lost 4 bases and J lost 4 bases.

This rearrangement joins TRBV5-1 to TRBJ2-3, with D possibly being TRBD1 or TRBD2 (5 bases each). Germline assignment: CDR1 SGHRS and CDR2 YFSETQ. V lost 2 bases and J 0 bases, leaving 10 bases between the germline ends. The CDR3 extends over 15 amino acids. CDR3 nucleotide sequence: TGCGCCAGCAGCTTCCGGGACGGGAGCACAGATACGCAGTATTTT. Amino acids: CASSFRDGSTDTQYF.

This chain joins TRBV5-6 and TRBJ1-1; 11 nucleotides line up with TRBD1. This CDR3 has 14 residues. CDR1 and CDR2 (germline): SGHDT, YYEEEE. Unmatched junction bases numbered 3, after V lost 4 bases and J lost 4 bases. As DNA, the CDR3 is TGTGCCAGCAGCCGGGACAGGGGGAGCACTGAAGCTTTCTTT. Amino acid sequence: CASSRDRGSTEAFF.

This clone has a handful of counts. V gene TRBV3-1 (or the pseudogene TRBV3-2) combines with J gene TRBJ1-2; the D is unclear. The CDR3 sequence is 14 residues long. Trimming left V 1 base short and J 7 bases short, with 13 bases between. CDR1 LGHDT and CDR2 YNNKEL come from the germline V gene (reference sequence). The CDR3 spells CASSQGGASFGYTF. DNA for the CDR3: TGTGCCAGCAGCCAAGGAGGTGCGAGTTTTGGCTACACCTTC.

V is TRBV3-1 (or the pseudogene TRBV3-2) and J is TRBJ1-1; possibly TRBD1 for D (5 bases). V was pared by 8 bases and J by 5 bases, with 15 bases between. This CDR3 has 13 amino acids. Germline V gives CDR1 LGHDT, CDR2 YNNKEL (reference sequence). CDR3 in DNA: TGTGCCAGCGGGGGACGGGCCGGGACTGAAGCTTTCTTT. Translating it yields CASGGRAGTEAFF.

The chain carries TRBV9 and TRBJ2-2, with D possibly being TRBD1 (6 bases). V lost 2 bases and J lost 2, with 10 bases in between. Germline values: CDR1 SGDLS, CDR2 YYNGEE. CDR3 size: 15 residues. The CDR3 is CASSVTGQNTGELFF. DNA of the CDR3: TGTGCCAGCAGCGTGACAGGTCAAAACACCGGGGAGCTGTTTTTT.

The gene calls are TRBV29-1 and TRBJ1-1; D unclear. CDR1 and CDR2 (germline): SQVTM, ANQGSEA. Trimming removed 3 bases from V and 1 base from J, with 3 bases in between. This CDR3 has 11 amino acids. The CDR3 spells CSVDRNTEAFF. In DNA form, the CDR3 reads TGCAGCGTTGACAGGAACACTGAAGCTTTCTTT.

The table lists this clone with a count of one. The CDR3 loop reads CASSTGTGGYNSPLHF. The CDR3, as DNA: TGTGCCAGCAGCACCGGGACAGGGGGGTATAATTCACCCCTCCACTTT. V usage is TRBV7-8 and J usage is TRBJ1-6; 11 bases are a match to TRBD1. Germline CDR1 is SGHVS and CDR2 is FQNEAQ. The J segment lost 4 bases and the V segment lost 5 bases, leaving 4 bases of the junction unmatched. The CDR3 length is 16 residues.

This clone was counted between two and nine times. V and J are TRBV5-1 and TRBJ2-7; 8 bases agree with TRBD1. The CDR3 sequence is 16 residues long. V was pared by 4 bases and J by 0 bases, with 9 bases of the junction left unmatched. Germline lookup yields CDR1 SGHRS and CDR2 YFSETQ. The CDR3 is CASSAGAGQVSYEQYF. In nucleotides, the CDR3 is TGCGCCAGCAGCGCCGGGGCGGGACAGGTCTCCTACGAGCAGTACTTC. Looking up the rest from reference TRBV5-1 and TRBJ2-7 gives the full variable domain: KAGVTQTPRYLIKTRGQQVTLSCSPISGHRSVSWYQQTPGQGLQFLFEYFSETQRNKGNFPGRFSGRQFSNSRSEMNVSTLELGDSALYLCASSAGAGQVSYEQYFGPGTRLTVT.